These 17 T cell receptor beta chains originate from one sample sequenced in a study of STAT5B mutations in CD4+ large granular lymphocyte leukemia. The data were produced by immunoSEQ multiplex PCR, yet TCRdb's version contains in-frame clones alone and is incomplete. The repertoire holds about 30,000 clones, with 65% to 85% as singletons. The source material was CD4+ T cells from blood buffy coats. These receptors were taken from a human donor in good health.

V usage is TRBV4-1 and J usage is TRBJ2-1; no clear D. CDR1 and CDR2 from the germline V gene are MGHRA and YSYEKL. The CDR3 sequence is 16 residues long. V lost 3 bases, J lost 5 bases, and 17 bases lay in between. The CDR3, as DNA: TGCGCCAGCAGCCAGCCAACGAGTATCATAAACAATGAGCAGTTCTTC. Translating it yields CASSQPTSIINNEQFF.

The chain links TRBV29-1 to TRBJ1-2, with D unclear. Germline values: CDR1 SQVTM, CDR2 ANQGSEA. The ends were cut back, 8 bases at V and 0 bases at J, with 13 bases in the middle. The CDR3 sequence is 13 residues long. Here the CDR3 reads CSSSADSNYGYTF. For the CDR3, the DNA is TGCAGCTCCTCGGCCGACTCTAACTATGGCTACACCTTC.

The chain links TRBV28 to TRBJ1-2; D may be TRBD1 (6 bases). Germline V gives CDR1 MDHEN, CDR2 SYDVKM. The CDR3 runs 14 residues. V was cut by 5 bases and J by 2 bases, with 12 bases left in between. CDR3 nucleotides: TGTGCCAGCAGTACCAGGACAGCGAACTATGGCTACACCTTC. Protein: CASSTRTANYGYTF.

The gene calls are TRBV19 and TRBJ1-1; a possible D gene is TRBD1 (5 bases). The CDR3 has 16 amino acids. V lost 3 bases to trimming and J lost 2 bases, with 16 bases between them. Germline V gives CDR1 LNHDA, CDR2 SQIVND (reference sequence). The CDR3 sequence: CASSIRGSTINTEAFF. For the CDR3, the DNA is TGTGCCAGTAGTATTCGGGGGTCGACTATAAACACTGAAGCTTTCTTT. The full variable domain, rest sourced from reference TRBV19 and TRBJ1-1, is DGGITQSPKYLFRKEGQNVTLSCEQNLNHDAMYWYRQDPGQGLRLIYYSQIVNDFQKGDIAEGYSVSREKKESFPLTVTSAQKNPTAFYLCASSIRGSTINTEAFFGQGTRLTVV.

This clone is labeled medium-sized (0.01 to 0.1%). J is TRBJ1-1 and V is TRBV6-6; D gene ambiguous. This CDR3 is built from 12 residues. V was clipped by 2 bases and J by 8 bases, with 9 bases between them. Germline loops: CDR1 MNHNY, CDR2 SVGAGI (reference sequence). The chain's CDR3 is CASSYRAEEAFF. In DNA, the CDR3 is TGTGCCAGCAGTTACCGGGCAGAGGAAGCTTTCTTT.

The table lists this clone with a few counts. The gene calls are TRBV7-3 and TRBJ1-4; D is unresolved. This CDR3 region has 14 residues. The ends were cut back, 2 bases at V and 8 bases at J, with 12 bases in the middle. Germline CDR1 is SGHTA and CDR2 is FQGTGA. The CDR3 reads CASSLSGVEEKLFF. The DNA for the CDR3 is TGTGCCAGCAGCTTATCTGGGGTTGAAGAAAAACTGTTTTTT. The whole variable domain, filled in from reference TRBV7-3 and TRBJ1-4, reads GAGVSQTPSNKVTEKGKYVELRCDPISGHTALYWYRQSLGQGPEFLIYFQGTGAADDSGLPNDRFFAVRPEGSVSTLKIQRTERGDSAVYLCASSLSGVEEKLFFGSGTQLSVL.

The chain uses TRBV5-6 and TRBJ1-2, with a tentative D call TRBD1 (5 bases). V was pared by 0 bases and J by 8 bases, with 14 bases between. Germline V CDR1 and CDR2: SGHDT, YYEEEE. This CDR3 spans 14 amino acids. CDR3: CASSLAGAPLGYTF. The CDR3 bases are TGTGCCAGCAGCTTGGCCGGGGCCCCCTTAGGCTACACCTTC. Filled out from reference TRBV5-6 and TRBJ1-2, the complete variable domain reads DAGVTQSPTHLIKTRGQQVTLRCSPKSGHDTVSWYQQALGQGPQFIFQYYEEEERQRGNFPDRFSGHQFPNYSSELNVNALLLGDSALYLCASSLAGAPLGYTFGSGTRLTVV.

V gene TRBV2 combines with J gene TRBJ2-7; the match to TRBD1 covers 9 bases. Germline CDR1 SNHLY, CDR2 FYNNEI. This CDR3 is 15 amino acids long. The J segment lost 4 bases and the V segment lost 5 bases, leaving 9 bases of the junction unmatched. In DNA, the CDR3 is TGTGCCAGCAGTTCCGAGACAGGGGGAAAGTACGAGCAGTACTTC. It encodes CASSSETGGKYEQYF.

This clone appeared once. The chain carries TRBV27 and TRBJ2-1; 15 bases align to TRBD2. There are 12 residues in the CDR3. Germline V gene sequence: CDR1 MNHEY, CDR2 SMNVEV (reference sequence). After removal of 4 bases from V and 15 bases from J, the junction contained 1 base not matched to a gene. CDR3 bases: TGTGCCAGCAGTTCGGGACTAGCGGGAGGGTTCTTC. It translates to CASSSGLAGGFF.

This chain connects TRBV20-1 to TRBJ1-4, with D uncertain. CDR3 size: 11 residues. V gave up 1 base and J gave up 7 bases, with 4 bases separating them. Germline V gives CDR1 DFQATT, CDR2 SNEGSKA (reference sequence). The CDR3 region has the DNA TGCAGTGCTAGAGGGCTTGAAAAACTGTTTTTT. It translates to CSARGLEKLFF.

The rearrangement uses TRBV5-5 and TRBJ2-7; possibly TRBD1 for D (6 bases). This CDR3 contains 14 residues. The germline V gene has CDR1 SGHKS and CDR2 YYEKEE (reference sequence). V lost 4 bases, J lost 3 bases, and 14 bases lay in between. This CDR3 reads CASSLTGTIYEQYF. The CDR3 DNA reads as TGTGCCAGCAGCCTAACCGGGACAATCTACGAGCAGTACTTC.

Only a few counts were recorded for this clone. The V and J genes are TRBV5-6 and TRBJ1-1, with a possible D match to TRBD1 (5 bases). Trimming pared 4 bases from V and 1 base from J, leaving 11 bases between. The CDR3 sequence is 14 residues long. Germline CDR1 reads SGHDT; CDR2 reads YYEEEE. The CDR3: CASSIDRKNTEAFF. Written as DNA, the CDR3 is TGTGCCAGCAGCATTGACAGAAAGAACACTGAAGCTTTCTTT.

The chain employs TRBV10-2 and TRBJ1-1, with a tentative D call TRBD1 (5 bases). Trimming removed 5 bases from V and 1 base from J, with 8 bases in between. Germline-derived CDR1 and CDR2 are WSHSY and SAAADI. This CDR3 is built from 13 residues. The CDR3 DNA follows: TGCGCCAGCAGTATACAGGCGAACACTGAAGCTTTCTTT. Amino acid sequence: CASSIQANTEAFF.

The V call is TRBV19, the J call TRBJ2-2; no clear D gene. CDR1 is LNHDA and CDR2 is SQIVND in the germline V gene (reference sequence). V lost 3 bases to trimming and J lost 2 bases, with 7 bases between them. The CDR3 extends over 14 amino acids. DNA of the CDR3: TGTGCCAGTAGTATCTCCCGAAACACCGGGGAGCTGTTTTTT. Amino acid sequence: CASSISRNTGELFF.

CDR3 sequence (DNA): TGTGCCAGCAGCCTCACAGGGGGCGGTCAGCCCCAGCATTTT. Translating it yields CASSLTGGGQPQHF. This sequence joins TRBV5-6 and TRBJ1-5, with TRBD1 matching over 9 bases. V shed 4 bases, J shed 6 bases, and the junction held 5 bases outside the gene matches. Germline V lookup: CDR1 SGHDT, CDR2 YYEEEE. The CDR3 covers 14 residues.

In its sample, this clone was seen once. The rearrangement joins TRBV2 to TRBJ2-3, with 11 bases lining up with TRBD2. V trimming: 7 bases; J trimming: 10 bases; junction bases outside the gene matches: 4. CDR3 length: 12 residues. The germline V gene encodes CDR1 SNHLY and CDR2 FYNNEI. Here the CDR3 DNA reads TGTGCCAGCAAAAATAGCGGGAGGGCGCAGTATTTT. Translation: CASKNSGRAQYF.

This chain uses TRBV10-3 with TRBJ2-1; D may be TRBD2 (5 bases). The germline V gene encodes CDR1 ENHRY and CDR2 SYGVKD. The CDR3 consists of 17 residues. The germline V and J ends were trimmed by 3 bases and 8 bases, with 23 bases remaining between them. DNA for the CDR3: TGTGCCATCAGTGAACAACTAGGTGGGATCCTGGGGTATGAGCAGTTCTTC. Residues: CAISEQLGGILGYEQFF.